The sequence of this T cell receptor (beta chain) was determined in a study of cytomegalovirus exposure and HLA in healthy donors. Study outcomes and limitations: TCR beta sequences reportedly predicted the HLA-A and HLA-B alleles of most subjects accurately. Using the classifier, cytomegalovirus status was reportedly diagnosed with high specificity and sensitivity.

For this clone: Antigen: not known.

Amplification used 60 Vbeta primers and 13 Jbeta primers. Sequenced by immunoSEQ multiplex PCR; TCRdb stores in-frame clones only, minus some. The table includes about 130,000 clones, nearly 80% detected once. The specimen was PBMCs. The sequence was collected from a young man in good health and CMV-seronegative.

The CDR3 nucleotides are TGTGCCAGCAGAGCGATAGCGGGAGGCTCTGAGCAGTTCTTC. Amino acids: CASRAIAGGSEQFF. This chain joins TRBV7-2 and TRBJ2-1; the match to TRBD2 covers 10 bases. Germline CDR1 is SGHTA and CDR2 is FQGNSA. The J segment lost 9 bases and the V segment lost 6 bases, leaving 8 bases of the junction unmatched. The CDR3 is made up of 14 amino acids.